The 13 T cell receptor beta chains in this list originate from one sample, sequenced in a study of blood T cells in healthy people across ages. PCR was performed a second time for roughly 7 to 12 cycles using a sample-barcoded 5' primer and a J-beta primer mix. In TCRdb, the 5' RACE reads were re-called with MiXCR into one record per CDR3 protein. This sample has about 680,000 distinct CDR3 sequences, with 45% to 50% found just once. The sequenced sample was blood. Receptors were obtained from a woman aged 60-75 years in good health.

This clonotype has just a few counts. This chain joins TRBV7-8 and TRBJ2-7, with 9 bases lining up with TRBD1. With 8 bases clipped from V and 6 bases from J, the junction kept 5 bases outside the gene matches. CDR1 and CDR2 (germline): SGHVS, FQNEAQ. The CDR3 is made up of 12 amino acids. For the CDR3, the DNA is TGTGCCAGCCGGGACAGGGTTGCCGAGCAGTACTTC. Encoded protein: CASRDRVAEQYF. The full variable domain, in which reference TRBV7-8 and TRBJ2-7 provide the parts outside the CDR3, is GAGVSQSPRYKVAKRGQDVALRCDPISGHVSLFWYQQALGQGPEFLTYFQNEAQLDKSGLPSDRFFAERPEGSVSTLKIQRTQQEDSAVYLCASRDRVAEQYFGPGTRLTVT.

This clonotype has a handful of counts. The V and J genes are TRBV12-3 or TRBV12-4 and TRBJ2-1, with D hard to call. Deletions cut 5 bases from V and 4 bases from J, with 9 bases between. The CDR3 has 13 amino acids. In DNA, the CDR3 is TGTGCCAGCAGTCTCATAATGTACAATGAGCAGTTCTTC. Residues: CASSLIMYNEQFF.

This clonotype was seen a few times. Given a much more abundant clone one base away, this may be a read error. The chain joins TRBV6-2 or TRBV6-3 to TRBJ2-7; 8 positions agree with TRBD2. J gave up 7 bases and V 6 bases, and 20 bases lay outside the gene matches. Germline values: CDR1 MNHEY, CDR2 SVGEGT. This CDR3 comprises 17 residues. For the CDR3, the DNA is TGTGCCAGCAGCCCCCGTCTGAGCGGGAGATTGAACAATGAGCAGTACTTC. Translating it yields CASSPRLSGRLNNEQYF.

The chain couples TRBV7-2 to TRBJ1-2; no clear D gene. Germline CDR1 is SGHTA and CDR2 is FQGNSA. Trimming stripped 5 bases from V and 1 base from J, with 8 bases between. This CDR3 spans 13 amino acids. The CDR3 reads CASSPEINYGYTF. The CDR3 DNA is TGTGCCAGCAGCCCCGAGATTAACTATGGCTACACCTTC.

The gene calls are TRBV9 and TRBJ2-2, with 12 nucleotides matching TRBD2. This CDR3 is 15 amino acids long. CDR1 and CDR2 (germline): SGDLS, YYNGEE. Unmatched junction bases numbered 6, after V lost 0 bases and J lost 12 bases. For the CDR3, the DNA is TGTGCCAGCAGCGTAGAGGCCCTAGCGGGAGGGAAGCTGTTTTTT. This gives the protein CASSVEALAGGKLFF.

The V call is TRBV9, the J call TRBJ2-3; 8 nucleotides match TRBD2. Germline V lookup: CDR1 SGDLS, CDR2 YYNGEE. CDR3 length: 14 residues. V trimming: 0 bases; J trimming: 8 bases; junction bases outside the gene matches: 5. CDR3 nucleotides: TGTGCCAGCAGCGTAGACGGGGGGGCCGGTACGCAGTATTTT. Amino acids: CASSVDGGAGTQYF.

The V call is TRBV9, the J call TRBJ1-2; D possibly corresponds to TRBD1 (6 bases). CDR1 and CDR2 (germline): SGDLS, YYNGEE. The CDR3 contains 14 residues. Trimming shortened V by 6 bases and J by 2 bases, and 14 bases separated the two germline ends. In DNA form, the CDR3 reads TGTGCCAGCAAGGCGGCAGGGGTAAACTATGGCTACACCTTC. This translates into CASKAAGVNYGYTF.

This clonotype was recorded a few times. The chain links TRBV20-1 to TRBJ1-2; D is unclear. The ends were cut back, 6 bases at V and 2 bases at J, with 19 bases in the middle. CDR1 DFQATT and CDR2 SNEGSKA come from the germline V gene (reference sequence). The CDR3 runs to 15 residues. The CDR3: CSAPPRVGTNYGYTF. The CDR3 region has the DNA TGCAGTGCCCCACCCCGAGTGGGCACGAACTATGGCTACACCTTC.

The sample holds one count of this clonotype. Here the CDR3 reads CASSPPGAEEKLFF. CDR3 bases: TGTGCCAGCAGTCCCCCAGGGGCAGAAGAAAAACTGTTTTTT. V and J are TRBV28 and TRBJ1-4; possibly TRBD1 for D (6 bases). The CDR3 spans 14 residues. Trimming stripped 5 bases from V and 8 bases from J, with 15 bases between. Germline lookup yields CDR1 MDHEN and CDR2 SYDVKM.

This clonotype has a handful of counts. V and J are TRBV7-9 and TRBJ2-5; D call uncertain. Germline assignment: CDR1 SEHNR and CDR2 FQNEAQ (reference sequence). The ends were cut back, 6 bases at V and 5 bases at J, with 7 bases in the middle. CDR3 length: 11 residues. The CDR3 nucleotides are TGTGCCAGCAGTTTTATCGAGACCCAGTACTTC. As protein: CASSFIETQYF. The whole variable domain, filled in from reference TRBV7-9 and TRBJ2-5, reads DTGVSQNPRHKITKRGQNVTFRCDPISEHNRLYWYRQTLGQGPEFLTYFQNEAQLEKSRLLSDRFSAERPKGSFSTLEIQRTEQGDSAMYLCASSFIETQYFGPGTRLLVL.

V usage is TRBV7-2 and J usage is TRBJ1-5; D is ambiguous. CDR3 length equals 14 residues. The germline V gene has CDR1 SGHTA and CDR2 FQGNSA. V lost 5 bases and J lost 2, with 10 bases in between. This chain's CDR3 is CASSATDGNQPQHF. In DNA form, the CDR3 reads TGTGCCAGCAGCGCAACGGACGGCAATCAGCCCCAGCATTTT.

The chain has TRBV6-2 or TRBV6-3 and TRBJ2-5, with 8 bases matching TRBD1. The end of the DNA is better explained by TRBJ2-7, so the J call may be wrong. Per germline, CDR1 MNHEY and CDR2 SVGEGT. The CDR3 extends over 14 amino acids. DNA of the CDR3: TGTGCCAGCAGCCGACAGGGGAACAGCAACGAGCAGTACTTC. Translated: CASSRQGNSNEQYF.

This clonotype was observed a few times. This rearrangement joins TRBV29-1 to TRBJ1-2; 10 bases align to TRBD1. The CDR3 totals 13 residues. With V trimmed by 6 bases and J by 3 bases, 4 bases remained unmatched. The germline V gene encodes CDR1 SQVTM and CDR2 ANQGSEA. CDR3 in amino acids: CSVGQGIDYGYTF. The CDR3, as DNA: TGCAGCGTGGGACAGGGGATTGACTATGGCTACACCTTC.